What follows describes a single T cell receptor beta chain. The antigen remains undetermined. Trimming removed 4 bases at V and 3 bases at J, with 12 bases between. The germline gives CDR1 GTSNPN, CDR2 SVGIG (reference sequence). CDR3 length equals 13 residues. This entry comes from a study of cytomegalovirus exposure and HLA in healthy donors. Among the 110 or so subjects of the validation cohort, separate from the approximately 670-subject first cohort, were the donors. Study conclusions and caveats: The authors listed some 150 TCR beta chains as cytomegalovirus-associated. Rarity characterized most TCR sequences, yet some public TCRs appeared in many donors. Specificity of a few CMV-associated chains for CMV antigens was verified in vitro.

Profiling relied on immunoSEQ multiplex PCR, and the TCRdb table lists in-frame clones only, not all of them. Here the sample spans over 85,000 clones, roughly 90% being singletons. This TCR was sampled from a woman aged 18-29 years in good health and CMV-seronegative. Source material: PBMCs. The chain employs TRBV30 and TRBJ1-1, with a tentative D call TRBD1 (6 bases). Here the CDR3 DNA reads TGTGCCTGGACAGAAACAGGGTACACTGAAGCTTTCTTT. Protein: CAWTETGYTEAFF.